This is a list of T cell receptor beta chains from one sample in a study of T cell repertoires in cytomegalovirus infection. TCRdb itself ran the reads through MiXCR, one entry per CDR3 protein. The table has about 220,000 distinct CDR3 sequences, 38% seen once. These receptors' antigens are unknown. The sample here was CD8+ T cells from cultured PBMCs, taken from culture after CMV antigen stimulation. The receptors stem from a human donor in good health (CMV status not recorded). Some clones in this sample may be carry-over from other donors' samples. Each CDR3 is given with its conserved first and last residue. The D gene is left open where the match is weak. Clone size is given for some rows only: seen once, a few or many times, or a class if the clone is expanded.

size: once; V: TRBV5-6; J: TRBJ2-3; D: NA; CDR3: CASSVGGNEDTQYF; DNA: TGTGCCAGCAGCGTAGGGGGAAACGAAGATACGCAGTATTTT
size: NA; V: TRBV19; J: TRBJ2-3; D: NA; CDR3: CASSSGGSHPDTQYF; DNA: TGTGCCAGTAGTTCCGGGGGCTCCCATCCAGATACGCAGTATTTT
size: few; V: TRBV10-2; J: TRBJ2-7; D: NA; CDR3: CASTLPEGGYEQYF; DNA: TGCGCCAGCACCCTTCCAGAGGGCGGGTACGAGCAGTACTTC
size: NA; V: TRBV27; J: TRBJ2-7; D: NA; CDR3: CASSLKQNYEQYF; DNA: TGTGCCAGCAGTTTAAAACAGAACTACGAGCAGTACTTC
size: few; V: TRBV7-6; J: TRBJ2-7; D: TRBD1; CDR3: CASSFSAQGASYEQYF; DNA: TGTGCCAGCAGCTTTAGCGCACAGGGGGCTTCCTACGAGCAGTACTTC
size: NA; V: TRBV7-6; J: TRBJ2-1; D: TRBD1; CDR3: CASSPGQGAGNEQFF; DNA: TGTGCCAGCAGCCCGGGACAGGGGGCCGGCAATGAGCAGTTCTTC
size: NA; V: TRBV15; J: TRBJ2-1; D: NA; CDR3: CATREGSQAYVDEQFF; DNA: TGTGCCACCAGGGAGGGGTCCCAAGCTTATGTTGATGAGCAGTTCTTC
size: NA; V: TRBV6-1; J: TRBJ1-2; D: NA; CDR3: CASSEARGAADTF; DNA: TGTGCCAGCAGTGAAGCTCGGGGGGCCGCCGACACCTTC
size: NA; V: TRBV7-6; J: TRBJ2-7; D: TRBD1; CDR3: CASSLKPGQGHYEQYF; DNA: TGTGCCAGCAGCTTAAAGCCGGGACAGGGGCACTACGAGCAGTACTTC
size: NA; V: TRBV12-3/TRBV12-4; J: TRBJ1-5; D: NA; CDR3: CASRSRGSNQPQHF; DNA: TGTGCCAGCAGGAGCAGGGGAAGCAATCAGCCCCAGCATTTT
size: NA; V: TRBV2; J: TRBJ2-1; D: NA; CDR3: CASWGNEQFF; DNA: TGTGCCAGCTGGGGAAATGAGCAGTTCTTC
size: few; V: TRBV27; J: TRBJ1-2; D: NA; CDR3: CASRNQRDQRHRGYTF; DNA: TGTGCCAGCAGGAATCAACGGGACCAAAGGCATCGTGGCTACACCTTC
size: NA; V: TRBV20-1; J: TRBJ2-1; D: TRBD2; CDR3: CSARGLAGADEQFF; DNA: TGCAGTGCTAGAGGACTAGCGGGAGCTGACGAGCAGTTCTTC
size: NA; V: TRBV5-1; J: TRBJ2-7; D: TRBD1; CDR3: CASSFQGVSSYEQYF; DNA: TGCGCCAGCAGCTTTCAGGGGGTGAGCTCCTACGAGCAGTACTTC
size: NA; V: TRBV12-3/TRBV12-4; J: TRBJ1-3; D: NA; CDR3: CASTPTRLSGNTIYF; DNA: TGTGCCAGCACCCCGACCCGACTCTCTGGAAACACCATATATTTT
size: few; V: TRBV14; J: TRBJ2-1; D: NA; CDR3: CASSQDLGTWAYNEQFF; DNA: TGTGCCAGCAGCCAAGATCTAGGGACGTGGGCCTACAATGAGCAGTTCTTC
size: NA; V: TRBV9; J: TRBJ2-7; D: TRBD1; CDR3: CASSVGGQGDYEQYF; DNA: TGTGCCAGCAGCGTAGGGGGACAGGGGGACTACGAGCAGTACTTC
size: NA; V: TRBV28; J: TRBJ2-5; D: TRBD2; CDR3: CASAGLADETQYF; DNA: TGTGCCAGCGCGGGACTAGCGGACGAGACCCAGTACTTC
size: NA; V: TRBV2; J: TRBJ1-1; D: NA; CDR3: CARDEAFF; DNA: TGTGCCAGAGATGAAGCTTTCTTT
size: NA; V: TRBV11-2; J: TRBJ1-1; D: TRBD1; CDR3: CASSSWDRLGTTEAFF; DNA: TGTGCCAGCAGCTCCTGGGACAGGTTGGGGACCACTGAAGCTTTCTTT
size: NA; V: TRBV20-1; J: TRBJ2-7; D: NA; CDR3: CSARVGLSSYEQYF; DNA: TGCAGTGCTAGAGTCGGGCTAAGCTCCTACGAGCAGTACTTC
size: many; V: TRBV7-6; J: TRBJ2-3; D: NA; CDR3: CASSRSSGDTQYF; DNA: TGTGCCAGCAGCCGCAGCTCCGGGGATACGCAGTATTTT
size: NA; V: TRBV20-1; J: TRBJ1-5; D: TRBD1; CDR3: CSARRGGFSNQPQHF; DNA: TGCAGTGCTAGGAGAGGGGGCTTCAGCAATCAGCCCCAGCATTTT
size: NA; V: TRBV28; J: TRBJ1-3; D: TRBD1; CDR3: CASSLYRGPGNTIYF; DNA: TGTGCCAGCAGTTTATACAGGGGCCCTGGAAACACCATATATTTT
size: many; V: TRBV7-2; J: TRBJ1-5; D: NA; CDR3: CASSWTSQPQHF; DNA: TGTGCCAGCAGCTGGACCAGTCAGCCCCAGCATTTT
size: few; V: TRBV6-1; J: TRBJ1-6; D: NA; CDR3: CASSYPPGSHNSPLHF; DNA: TGTGCCAGCAGTTACCCCCCGGGGTCCCATAATTCACCCCTCCACTTT
size: NA; V: TRBV4-2; J: TRBJ2-2; D: NA; CDR3: CASRQSRANTGELFF; DNA: TGTGCCAGCAGGCAAAGCAGGGCGAACACCGGGGAGCTGTTTTTT
size: NA; V: TRBV27; J: TRBJ2-1; D: NA; CDR3: CASSLDVGYGNEQFF; DNA: TGTGCCAGCAGTCTAGATGTGGGTTACGGGAATGAGCAGTTCTTC
size: NA; V: TRBV27; J: TRBJ2-7; D: NA; CDR3: CASSLSDGNYEQYF; DNA: TGTGCCAGCAGTTTATCCGACGGAAACTACGAGCAGTACTTC
size: few; V: TRBV7-2; J: TRBJ2-7; D: TRBD2; CDR3: CASSLNVLAGDLYEQYF; DNA: TGTGCCAGCAGCTTAAACGTTCTGGCGGGAGATCTCTACGAGCAGTACTTC
size: few; V: TRBV7-9; J: TRBJ1-1; D: NA; CDR3: CASSLAPGINTEAFF; DNA: TGTGCCAGCAGCTTAGCCCCCGGGATCAACACTGAAGCTTTCTTT
size: NA; V: TRBV14; J: TRBJ2-3; D: NA; CDR3: CASSHLGVSPDTQYF; DNA: TGTGCCAGCAGCCATCTGGGGGTGTCTCCAGATACGCAGTATTTT
size: few; V: TRBV27; J: TRBJ2-7; D: TRBD1; CDR3: CASSPTGVNEQYF; DNA: TGTGCCAGCAGTCCGACAGGGGTCAACGAGCAGTACTTC
size: NA; V: TRBV15; J: TRBJ2-7; D: NA; CDR3: CATSRDLSSSYEQYF; DNA: TGTGCCACCAGCCGGGACCTCTCGAGCTCCTACGAGCAGTACTTC
size: NA; V: TRBV19; J: TRBJ1-1; D: NA; CDR3: CASSIPGTLIGAAEAFF; DNA: TGTGCCAGTAGTATTCCGGGGACCTTGATAGGGGCCGCTGAAGCTTTCTTT
size: NA; V: TRBV28; J: TRBJ2-5; D: TRBD2; CDR3: CASSPGTSAEETQYF; DNA: TGTGCCAGCAGTCCTGGGACTAGCGCGGAAGAGACCCAGTACTTC
size: NA; V: TRBV19; J: TRBJ2-5; D: NA; CDR3: CASSIEGFWETQYF; DNA: TGTGCCAGTAGTATAGAAGGGTTTTGGGAGACCCAGTACTTC
size: NA; V: TRBV5-5; J: TRBJ2-1; D: TRBD1; CDR3: CASSADRVGYDEQFF; DNA: TGTGCCAGCAGCGCGGACAGGGTAGGGTACGATGAGCAGTTCTTC
size: NA; V: TRBV5-1; J: TRBJ1-4; D: NA; CDR3: CASSFLGIEATNEKLFF; DNA: TGCGCCAGCAGCTTTTTAGGGATCGAGGCAACTAATGAAAAACTGTTTTTT
size: NA; V: TRBV12-3/TRBV12-4; J: TRBJ2-7; D: NA; CDR3: CASNLAHPYEQYF; DNA: TGTGCCAGCAATTTGGCACATCCCTACGAGCAGTACTTC
size: NA; V: TRBV27; J: TRBJ2-1; D: TRBD1; CDR3: CASSSSVGDSYNEQFF; DNA: TGTGCCAGCAGTTCTTCCGTTGGGGACAGCTACAATGAGCAGTTCTTC
size: few; V: TRBV9; J: TRBJ2-1; D: TRBD2; CDR3: CASSPRTSGYNEQFF; DNA: TGTGCCAGCAGTCCCCGGACTAGCGGTTACAATGAGCAGTTCTTC
size: NA; V: TRBV6-8; J: TRBJ1-4; D: NA; CDR3: CASSYGVRNEKLFF; DNA: TGTGCCAGCAGTTACGGAGTCCGGAATGAAAAACTGTTTTTT
size: NA; V: TRBV6-1; J: TRBJ2-3; D: TRBD2; CDR3: CASLAREGDTQYF; DNA: TGTGCCAGCCTAGCGCGGGAGGGAGATACGCAGTATTTT
size: few; V: TRBV27; J: TRBJ2-7; D: NA; CDR3: CASSFRGSTYEQYF; DNA: TGTGCCAGCAGTTTTCGGGGGTCGACCTACGAGCAGTACTTC
size: NA; V: TRBV3-1; J: TRBJ2-3; D: TRBD2; CDR3: CASSREGLAGGSDTQYF; DNA: TGTGCCAGCAGCCGTGAGGGGCTAGCGGGGGGATCAGATACGCAGTATTTT
size: NA; V: TRBV7-9; J: TRBJ2-2; D: TRBD1; CDR3: CASSLAPGTVNTGELFF; DNA: TGTGCCAGCAGCTTAGCGCCCGGGACAGTGAACACCGGGGAGCTGTTTTTT
size: NA; V: TRBV27; J: TRBJ2-7; D: NA; CDR3: CASSPGGGKREQYF; DNA: TGTGCCAGCAGTCCCGGTGGGGGGAAGAGGGAGCAGTACTTC
size: NA; V: TRBV23-1; J: TRBJ2-7; D: TRBD2; CDR3: CASSRLGTSGTNEQYF; DNA: TGCGCCAGCAGTCGCTTAGGGACTAGCGGGACTAACGAGCAGTACTTC
size: few; V: TRBV6-2/TRBV6-3; J: TRBJ1-2; D: NA; CDR3: CASSRKSASNYGYTF; DNA: TGTGCCAGCAGTAGAAAGTCGGCTTCTAACTATGGCTACACCTTC
size: NA; V: TRBV14; J: TRBJ2-1; D: NA; CDR3: CASREPGPTNEQFF; DNA: TGTGCCAGCAGGGAACCGGGACCTACAAATGAGCAGTTCTTC
size: NA; V: TRBV7-9; J: TRBJ2-1; D: TRBD2; CDR3: CASSLTREGNEQFF; DNA: TGTGCAAGCAGCTTAACCCGGGAGGGGAATGAGCAGTTCTTC
size: few; V: TRBV27; J: TRBJ2-1; D: TRBD2; CDR3: CASHKAGGPSYNEQFF; DNA: TGTGCCAGCCATAAAGCGGGAGGCCCCTCCTACAATGAGCAGTTCTTC
size: NA; V: TRBV11-2; J: TRBJ2-1; D: TRBD2; CDR3: CASSRSAGGGEGNEQFF; DNA: TGTGCCAGCAGCCGCTCGGCGGGGGGGGGTGAGGGGAATGAGCAGTTCTTC
size: NA; V: TRBV6-6; J: TRBJ1-5; D: NA; CDR3: CASSTTKNQPQHF; DNA: TGTGCCAGCAGTACAACGAAAAATCAGCCCCAGCATTTT
size: NA; V: TRBV6-4; J: TRBJ2-3; D: TRBD1; CDR3: CASSDRAGTDTQYF; DNA: TGTGCCAGCAGCGACAGGGCGGGCACAGATACGCAGTATTTT
size: NA; V: TRBV28; J: TRBJ2-7; D: TRBD1; CDR3: CASSLRGSGSYEQYF; DNA: TGTGCCAGCAGTCTCAGGGGGTCGGGGTCCTACGAGCAGTACTTC
size: few; V: TRBV20-1; J: TRBJ2-2; D: NA; CDR3: CSARGPNTGELFF; DNA: TGCAGTGCTAGGGGACCCAACACCGGGGAGCTGTTTTTT